Listed below are T cell receptor beta chains from one sample, sequenced in a study of CXCR3-negative and CXCR3-positive naive CD8 T cells. TCRdb reprocessed the 5' RACE reads, with one entry per CDR3 protein and no DNA. The clone table shows more than 80,000 distinct CDR3 sequences, with the ten largest holding less than 1%. The sample consisted of naive CXCR3+ CD8+ T cells from blood. These receptors were taken from a human donor in good health. Some clones in this sample may be carry-over from other donors' samples. Each CDR3 is given with its conserved first and last residue.

j_call | v_call | cdr3_aa
TRBJ1-1 | TRBV12-3/TRBV12-4 | CASSPYSPGETEAFF
TRBJ1-1 | TRBV3-1 | CASSQEGGYTEAFF
TRBJ2-1 | TRBV12-3/TRBV12-4 | CASSWGGEQFF
TRBJ2-3 | TRBV2 | CASERRDDTQYF
TRBJ1-1 | TRBV27 | CASSLPGFGVAFF
TRBJ1-2 | TRBV4-3 | CASSQDRVGGDGYTF
TRBJ1-1 | TRBV6-2/TRBV6-3 | CASSYSMDRYTEAFF
TRBJ2-3 | TRBV4-3 | CASSQGATERDTQYF
TRBJ2-1 | TRBV10-3 | CATLAGEFQFF
TRBJ2-3 | TRBV10-3 | CAIMREWGDTQYF
TRBJ1-2 | TRBV21-1 | CASSKGQGGYGYTF
TRBJ1-6 | TRBV9 | CASSVEDYNSPLHF
TRBJ1-5 | TRBV5-7 | CASSPNRVLVGNQPQHF
TRBJ2-1 | TRBV3-1 | CASSLAGDSYNEQFF
TRBJ2-3 | TRBV9 | CASSVQLAGEDTQYF
TRBJ2-3 | TRBV28 | CASSLFGLAGGDTDTQYF
TRBJ2-1 | TRBV28 | CASSLLLAGGINEQFF
TRBJ2-1 | TRBV29-1 | CSVAVATSGLPDNEQFF
TRBJ2-3 | TRBV28 | CASSPRMALVSTDTQYF
TRBJ2-2 | TRBV6-6 | CASSKRQDWGGELFF
TRBJ2-4 | TRBV9 | CASSVAGGSGIQYF
TRBJ2-7 | TRBV13 | CASSFSGTGYEQYF
TRBJ2-2 | TRBV9 | CASSGISGEANTGELFF
TRBJ1-1 | TRBV29-1 | CSGGGGYQAFF
TRBJ1-5 | TRBV28 | CASSRSGVWTQHF
TRBJ2-7 | TRBV28 | CASSSFSGRHTYEQYF
TRBJ2-5 | TRBV29-1 | CSVEGVVLQETQYF
TRBJ1-1 | TRBV20-1 | CSASGQNTEAFF
TRBJ1-5 | TRBV29-1 | CSVAQGYGNQPQHF
TRBJ2-1 | TRBV3-1 | CASSQRAGGPYNEQFF
TRBJ2-3 | TRBV28 | CASSLFAGDTQYF
TRBJ1-1 | TRBV6-5 | CASSWARGSTEAFF
TRBJ2-2 | TRBV6-4 | CASSDSTGAGELFF
TRBJ2-7 | TRBV27 | CTSSLSRTWSYEQYF